These 4 T cell receptor beta chains share one sample of origin, sequenced in a study of blood T cells in healthy people across ages. A J-beta primer mix and a sample-barcoded 5' primer were used in a second PCR of roughly 6 to 11 cycles. Each CDR3 protein gets one entry after TCRdb re-called the 5' RACE reads with MiXCR. Of roughly 680,000 distinct CDR3 sequences detected, 45% to 50% appear once; the ten largest clones hold around a third. The sample consisted of blood. The receptors were gathered from a woman aged 55-70 years in good health.

A few counts support this clonotype. The chain couples TRBV6-6 to TRBJ2-5, with D tentatively TRBD2 (6 bases). This CDR3 contains 12 residues. V lost 5 bases and J lost 7, with 11 bases in between. CDR1 is MNHNY and CDR2 is SVGAGI in the germline V gene (reference sequence). The CDR3 protein is CASSPGDRTQYF. The CDR3 DNA follows: TGTGCCAGCAGTCCGGGGGATAGGACCCAGTACTTC.

The chain links TRBV4-3 to TRBJ2-5; D is uncertain. Germline loops: CDR1 LGHNA, CDR2 YSLEER. The CDR3 runs to 15 residues. With 2 bases removed from V and 8 bases from J, the gap between germline ends came to 18 bases. CDR3 loop: CASSQRVDLQATQYF. The CDR3 nucleotides read TGCGCCAGCAGCCAACGTGTTGACTTGCAAGCTACCCAGTACTTC.

This clonotype was detected a few times. The chain combines TRBV20-1 with TRBJ2-7, with TRBD2 matching 9 bases. The CDR3 is 13 residues long. Trimming cost V 6 bases and J 5 bases; bases outside gene matches: 8. Germline V gives CDR1 DFQATT, CDR2 SNEGSKA (reference sequence). CDR3 sequence reads: CSASSGEGHEQYF. The CDR3 DNA reads as TGCAGTGCCTCTAGCGGGGAAGGCCACGAGCAGTACTTC.

The V call is TRBV4-3, the J call TRBJ2-5; D is unresolved. Trimming removed 0 bases from V and 5 bases from J, with 10 bases in between. Germline V gives CDR1 LGHNA, CDR2 YSLEER. The CDR3 covers 14 residues. The CDR3 protein is CASSQDPYGETQYF. The DNA of the CDR3 is TGCGCCAGCAGCCAAGACCCCTATGGGGAGACCCAGTACTTC.